A single sample gave rise to the 6 T cell receptor beta chains below, sequenced in a study of blood T cell repertoires in COVID-19. The protocol was immunoSEQ multiplex PCR, while the TCRdb copy is restricted to in-frame clones and leaves out a portion. The sample has fewer than 200,000 clones, 90% seen once. The sequenced material came from peripheral blood. The source is a man in his fifties with acute or convalescent COVID-19.

The gene calls are TRBV21-1 and TRBJ2-1; the listed D gene, TRBD2, was not tested against the DNA. TRBV21-1 counts as a pseudogene. This CDR3 has 19 residues. In DNA form, the CDR3 reads TGTGCCAGCAGCAAAGCGCCACTAGCGGGAGGAAGAAGGTACAATGAGCAGTTCTTC. It is translated as CASSKAPLAGGRRYNEQFF.

This clone was seen just once. The chain carries TRBV30 and TRBJ1-2; D is uncertain. Deletions cut 5 bases from V and 10 bases from J, with 14 bases between. In germline, CDR1 is GTSNPN, CDR2 SVGIG (reference sequence). The length of the CDR3 is 11 residues. The CDR3 is CAWAGSSDYTF. DNA for the CDR3: TGTGCCTGGGCCGGGTCCTCCGACTACACCTTC.

The chain is built from TRBV27 and TRBJ2-7; D is possibly TRBD2 (6 bases). V gave up 0 bases and J gave up 6 bases, with 15 bases separating them. The CDR3 has 15 residues. The germline V gene has CDR1 MNHEY and CDR2 SMNVEV (reference sequence). CDR3 DNA sequence: TGTGCCAGCAGTTTATCGATCGGGGGATCCGGCGAGCAGTACTTC. Protein: CASSLSIGGSGEQYF.

This clone was observed once. The chain employs TRBV11-1 and TRBJ2-5; no firm D call. The CDR3 contains 13 residues. Germline V gives CDR1 SGHAT, CDR2 FQDESV (reference sequence). V was shortened by 1 base and J by 1 base, with 4 bases between the two germline ends. CDR3 amino acids: CASSLGSQETQYF. The CDR3 nucleotides are TGTGCCAGCAGCTTAGGCAGCCAAGAGACCCAGTACTTC.

This clone was seen once. The chain recombines TRBV13 with TRBJ1-2; no clear D gene. V lost 3 bases to trimming and J lost 6 bases, with 14 bases between them. The CDR3 spans 14 residues. Per the germline V gene, CDR1 is PRHDT and CDR2 is FYEKMQ (reference sequence). CDR3 in amino acids: CASSFMRPPHGYTF. DNA for the CDR3: TGTGCCAGCAGCTTCATGAGGCCGCCTCATGGCTACACCTTC.

The chain joins TRBV19 to TRBJ2-3, with D possibly TRBD2 on 6 matching bases. The ends were cut back, 7 bases at V and 3 bases at J, with 17 bases in the middle. Germline-derived CDR1 and CDR2 are LNHDA and SQIVND (reference sequence). This CDR3 contains 15 residues. The DNA for the CDR3 is TGTGCCAGTAAGTCCCCTAGCGATCTTACAGATACGCAGTATTTT. Amino acid sequence: CASKSPSDLTDTQYF.